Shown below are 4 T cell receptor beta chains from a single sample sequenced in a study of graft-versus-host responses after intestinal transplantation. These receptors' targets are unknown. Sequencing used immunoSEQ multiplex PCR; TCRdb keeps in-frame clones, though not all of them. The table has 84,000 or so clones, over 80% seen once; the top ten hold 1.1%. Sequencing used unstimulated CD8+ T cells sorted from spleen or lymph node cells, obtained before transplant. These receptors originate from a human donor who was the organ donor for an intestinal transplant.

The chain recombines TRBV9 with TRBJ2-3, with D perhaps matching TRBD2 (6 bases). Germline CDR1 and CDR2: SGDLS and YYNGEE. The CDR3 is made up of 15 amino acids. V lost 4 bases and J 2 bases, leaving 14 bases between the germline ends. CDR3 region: CASSKNGGTTDTQYF. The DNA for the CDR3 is TGTGCCAGCAGCAAAAATGGGGGGACCACAGATACGCAGTATTTT. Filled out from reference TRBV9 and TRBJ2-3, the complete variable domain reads DSGVTQTPKHLITATGQRVTLRCSPRSGDLSVYWYQQSLDQGLQFLIQYYNGEERAKGNILERFSAQQFPDLHSELNLSSLELGDSALYFCASSKNGGTTDTQYFGPGTRLTVL.

In DNA, the CDR3 is TGTGCCAGCAGTGGGGGAATCGGGTTTCCTAGCGTTGAGCAGTTCTTC. It codes for CASSGGIGFPSVEQFF. This chain joins TRBV28 and TRBJ2-1; D is perhaps TRBD2 (6 bases). The germline CDR1 and CDR2 sequences are MDHEN and SYDVKM. Trimming took off 5 bases at V and 9 bases at J, with 23 bases between the two ends. This CDR3 has 16 amino acids. Based on the CDR3 plus reference TRBV28 and TRBJ2-1, the full variable domain is DVKVTQSSRYLVKRTGEKVFLECVQDMDHENMFWYRQDPGLGLRLIYFSYDVKMKEKGDIPEGYSVSREKKERFSLILESASTNQTSMYLCASSGGIGFPSVEQFFGPGTRLTVL.

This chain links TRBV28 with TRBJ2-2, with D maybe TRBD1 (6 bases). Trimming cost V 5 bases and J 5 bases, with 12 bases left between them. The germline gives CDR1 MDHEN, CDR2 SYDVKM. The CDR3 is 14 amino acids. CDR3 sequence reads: CASSPGAITGELFF. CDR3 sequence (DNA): TGTGCCAGCAGTCCAGGGGCCATTACCGGGGAGCTGTTTTTT. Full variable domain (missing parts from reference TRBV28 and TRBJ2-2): DVKVTQSSRYLVKRTGEKVFLECVQDMDHENMFWYRQDPGLGLRLIYFSYDVKMKEKGDIPEGYSVSREKKERFSLILESASTNQTSMYLCASSPGAITGELFFGEGSRLTVL.

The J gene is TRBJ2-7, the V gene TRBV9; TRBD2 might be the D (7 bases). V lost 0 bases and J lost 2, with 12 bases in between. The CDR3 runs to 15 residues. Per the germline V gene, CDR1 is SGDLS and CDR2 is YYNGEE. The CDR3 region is CASSVEGGGAYEQYF. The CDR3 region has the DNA TGTGCCAGCAGCGTAGAGGGGGGGGGTGCCTACGAGCAGTACTTC.